A few counts support the clone carrying this T cell receptor (beta chain). Antigen: not known. TCRdb redid the calling of the 5' RACE reads with MiXCR, one entry per CDR3 protein. This sample has approximately 510,000 distinct CDR3 sequences, with roughly 22% found just once. The sample is drawn from a study of T cells after yellow fever vaccination. Study-level background: Low-cell-number fractions underwent preparation using SMART-Seq v4 Ultra Low Input. Whole-study findings and limits: Post-booster reappearance was seen for most primary-vaccination clones (about 96% CD4, about 90% CD8). Clonotypes found in both CD4 and CD8 compartments made up a small share.

Trimming removed 3 bases from V and 6 bases from J; junction bases left unmatched: 3. CDR3 length: 14 residues. Sequenced material: PBMCs, taken around 3 weeks after the first yellow fever vaccination. This receptor was taken from a man between 18 and 35 years old who received the YFV17D yellow fever vaccine. The rearrangement joins TRBV12-3 or TRBV12-4 to TRBJ2-2; 8 bases align to TRBD1. The CDR3 DNA sequence: TGTGCCAGCAGTTTCGTGGACAGGGCCGGGGAGCTGTTTTTT. Protein: CASSFVDRAGELFF.